The 5 T cell receptor beta chains presented below share a single source sample, sequenced in a study of human T cells and chemical hapten exposure. The authors' total RNA extraction used unfractionated whole blood. In TCRdb, the 5' RACE reads were re-called with MiXCR into one record per CDR3 protein. The sample includes about 140,000 distinct CDR3 sequences, roughly 4.1% of them seen just once. These receptors all stem from a female donor in good health.

Ten or more counts support this clonotype. The rearrangement links TRBV11-2 to TRBJ1-5; 9 bases fit TRBD1. CDR1 is SGHAT, CDR2 FQNNGV, per germline. V trimming: 2 bases; J trimming: 6 bases; junction bases outside the gene matches: 8. CDR3 size: 16 residues. CDR3 region: CASSLLGTGIGQPQHF. CDR3 DNA sequence: TGTGCCAGCAGCTTATTGGGGACAGGGATCGGTCAGCCCCAGCATTTT.

This clonotype appeared many times. The rearrangement joins TRBV7-2 to TRBJ1-3; D is uncertain. There are 13 residues in the CDR3. V was trimmed by 5 bases and J by 2 bases, leaving 7 bases between them. Germline V gives CDR1 SGHTA, CDR2 FQGNSA. The CDR3 sequence is CASSQVPGNTIYF. CDR3 nucleotide sequence: TGTGCCAGCAGCCAAGTTCCTGGAAACACCATATATTTT.

In this sample, this clonotype turned up many times. The rearrangement joins TRBV2 to TRBJ1-6, with D unresolved. The CDR3 runs to 14 residues. V lost 3 bases to trimming and J lost 7 bases, with 10 bases between them. Germline V lookup: CDR1 SNHLY, CDR2 FYNNEI. The CDR3 is CASSDAGRNSPLHF. The DNA for the CDR3 is TGTGCCAGCAGTGACGCAGGACGAAATTCACCCCTCCACTTT.

This chain connects TRBV12-5 to TRBJ1-3; TRBD1 might be the D (5 bases). This CDR3 has 14 residues. The ends were cut back, 7 bases at V and 0 bases at J, with 10 bases in the middle. CDR1 is LGHNT, CDR2 FRNRAP, per germline. Here the CDR3 reads CASARGSSGNTIYF. The CDR3 DNA follows: TGTGCTAGTGCCCGGGGGAGCTCTGGAAACACCATATATTTT.

This clonotype was detected a few times. The V and J genes are TRBV27 and TRBJ2-3, with D perhaps TRBD2 (5 bases). The length of the CDR3 is 13 residues. Looked up from germline, CDR1 is MNHEY and CDR2 is SMNVEV (reference sequence). Trimming took off 8 bases at V and 0 bases at J, with 9 bases between the two ends. The chain's CDR3 is CASEGTSTDTQYF. CDR3 nucleotides: TGTGCCAGCGAGGGTACTAGCACAGATACGCAGTATTTT.